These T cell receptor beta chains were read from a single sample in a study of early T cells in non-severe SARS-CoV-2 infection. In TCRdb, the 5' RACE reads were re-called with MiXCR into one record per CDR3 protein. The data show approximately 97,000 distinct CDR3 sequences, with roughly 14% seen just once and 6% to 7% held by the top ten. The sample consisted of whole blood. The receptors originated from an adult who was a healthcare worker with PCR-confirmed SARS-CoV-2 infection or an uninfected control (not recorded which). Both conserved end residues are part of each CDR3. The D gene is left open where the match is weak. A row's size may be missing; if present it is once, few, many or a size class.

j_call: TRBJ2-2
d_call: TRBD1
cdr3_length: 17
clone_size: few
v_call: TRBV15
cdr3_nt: TGTGCCACCAGCAGAGCTTGGGGGACAGGGGACACCGGGGAGCTGTTTTTT
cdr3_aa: CATSRAWGTGDTGELFF

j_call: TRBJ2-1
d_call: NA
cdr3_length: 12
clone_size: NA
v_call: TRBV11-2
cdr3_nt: TGTGCCAGCAGCCGACTCTCCGGTGAGCAGTTCTTC
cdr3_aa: CASSRLSGEQFF

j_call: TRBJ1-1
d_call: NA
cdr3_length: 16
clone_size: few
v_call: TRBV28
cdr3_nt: TGTGCCAGCAGTTTATCGCCCATGGCGAAAAAAACTGAAGCTTTCTTT
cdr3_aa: CASSLSPMAKKTEAFF

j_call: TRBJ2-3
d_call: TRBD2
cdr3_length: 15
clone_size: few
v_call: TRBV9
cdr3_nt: TGTGCCAGCAGTGGGAGGACTAGTTCGGCAGATACGCAGTATTTT
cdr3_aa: CASSGRTSSADTQYF

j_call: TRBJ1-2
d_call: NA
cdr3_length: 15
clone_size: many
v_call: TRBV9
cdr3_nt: TGTGCCAGCAGCGTAGGAGGCGCCCCCGGGTATGGCTACACCTTC
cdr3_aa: CASSVGGAPGYGYTF

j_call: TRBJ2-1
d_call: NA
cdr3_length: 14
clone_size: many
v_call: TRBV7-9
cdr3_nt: TGTGCCAGCGGTATCCTAGCGTCCCACAATGAGCAGTTCTTC
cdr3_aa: CASGILASHNEQFF

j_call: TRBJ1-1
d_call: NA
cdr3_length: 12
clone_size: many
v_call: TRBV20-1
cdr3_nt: TGCAGTGCTAGCAGGGGAGATTCTGAAGCTTTCTTT
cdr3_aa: CSASRGDSEAFF

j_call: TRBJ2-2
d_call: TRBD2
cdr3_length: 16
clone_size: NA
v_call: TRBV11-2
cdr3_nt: TGTGCCAGCAGCTTAGACTTAGCGGGAGGACCCGGGGAGCTGTTTTTT
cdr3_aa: CASSLDLAGGPGELFF

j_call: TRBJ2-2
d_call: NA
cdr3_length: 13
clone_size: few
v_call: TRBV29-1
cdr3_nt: TGCAGCGTTGCCGGGAGACAATCCGGGGAGCTGTTTTTT
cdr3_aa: CSVAGRQSGELFF

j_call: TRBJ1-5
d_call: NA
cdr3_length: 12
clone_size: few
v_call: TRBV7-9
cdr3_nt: TGTGCCAGCAGCTTAACGAATCAGCCCCAGCATTTT
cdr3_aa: CASSLTNQPQHF

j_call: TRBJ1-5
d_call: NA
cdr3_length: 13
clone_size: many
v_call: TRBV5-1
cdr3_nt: TGCGCCAGCAGCTTGGGGGCCGGTCAGCCCCAGCATTTT
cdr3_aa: CASSLGAGQPQHF

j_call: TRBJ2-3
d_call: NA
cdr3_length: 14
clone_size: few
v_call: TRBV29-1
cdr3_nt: TGCAGCGTTGTCTACCAGCGGAAGACAGATACGCAGTATTTT
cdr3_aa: CSVVYQRKTDTQYF

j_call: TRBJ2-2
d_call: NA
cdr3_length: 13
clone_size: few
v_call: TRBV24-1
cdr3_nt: TGTGCCACGCAACAGGGAAACACCGGGGAGCTGTTTTTT
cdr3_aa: CATQQGNTGELFF

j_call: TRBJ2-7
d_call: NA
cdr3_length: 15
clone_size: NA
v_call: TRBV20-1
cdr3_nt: TGCAGTGCTACGAAGACAGGTTTTGTGTCCTACGAGCAGTACTTC
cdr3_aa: CSATKTGFVSYEQYF

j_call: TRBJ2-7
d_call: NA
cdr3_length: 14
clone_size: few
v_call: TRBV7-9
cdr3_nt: TGTGCCAGCAGCTTACGGGGCCCTGGCGACGAGCAGTACTTC
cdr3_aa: CASSLRGPGDEQYF

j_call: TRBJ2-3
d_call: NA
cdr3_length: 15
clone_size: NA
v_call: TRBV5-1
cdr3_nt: TGCGCCAGCAGCTTTTGGGACCCCGGGACAGATACGCAGTATTTT
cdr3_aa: CASSFWDPGTDTQYF

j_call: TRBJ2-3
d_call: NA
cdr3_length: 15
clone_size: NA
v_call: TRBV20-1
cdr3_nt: TGCAGTGCTAGAGATTTTGTCCGTCGCACAGATACGCAGTATTTT
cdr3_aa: CSARDFVRRTDTQYF

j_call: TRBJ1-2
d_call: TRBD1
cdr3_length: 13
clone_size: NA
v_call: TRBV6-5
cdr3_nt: TGTGCCAGCAGTAAGGCAGGGGGCTATGGCTACACCTTC
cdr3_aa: CASSKAGGYGYTF

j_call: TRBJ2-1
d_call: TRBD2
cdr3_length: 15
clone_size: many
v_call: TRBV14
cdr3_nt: TGTGCCAGCAGCCCCGGACTAGCGGGAATATATGAGCAGTTCTTC
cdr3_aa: CASSPGLAGIYEQFF